Below, 2 T cell receptor beta chains from the same sample are listed, as sequenced in a study of blood T cells in healthy people across ages. The use of a sample-barcoded 5' primer and a J-beta primer mix characterized a second PCR of about 6 to 12 cycles. TCRdb processed the 5' RACE reads anew with MiXCR; each CDR3 protein has one entry. This table holds hundreds of thousands of distinct CDR3 sequences, about half found once. Sequenced input: blood. The origin of the receptors is a woman in her fifties or sixties in good health.

To note about this clonotype: One end of the junction is discordant with germline, which a read error may explain. V gene TRBV28 combines with J gene TRBJ2-3, with 7 bases that match TRBD1. Germline V gene lookup returns CDR1 MDHEN and CDR2 SYDVKM. This CDR3 has 16 amino acids. CDR3: CASSSIQGFVTETQYF. As DNA, the CDR3 is TGTGCCAGCAGTTCCATACAGGGGTTCGTCACAGAGACGCAGTATTTT.

This clonotype was picked up a small number of times. The chain links TRBV28 to TRBJ2-1; 10 bases agree with TRBD2. Germline CDR1 reads MDHEN; CDR2 reads SYDVKM. The CDR3 loop spans 18 amino acids. After removal of 3 bases from V and 3 bases from J, the junction contained 11 bases not matched to a gene. CDR3 sequence: CASSLRVASGRFYNEQFF. The CDR3 bases are TGTGCCAGCAGTTTGAGGGTGGCTAGCGGGAGATTCTACAATGAGCAGTTCTTC.